What follows is one T cell receptor (beta chain) and its context. This entry is derived from a study of T cell repertoires in cytomegalovirus infection. The overall study: Indications came from public TCR beta signatures; they pointed to CMV infection and to a matching HLA type.

This CDR3 contains 12 residues. V was cut by 10 bases and J by 1 base, with 10 bases left in between. TCRdb recomputed calls from the reads with MiXCR, one row per CDR3 protein. The repertoire holds hundreds of thousands of distinct CDR3 sequences, more than 20% seen once, with 8% in the top ten. The receptor comes from a human donor in good health (CMV status not recorded). Some clones in this sample may be carry-over from other donors' samples. The sequenced material came from CD8+ T cells from PBMCs. V and J are TRBV12-3 or TRBV12-4 and TRBJ1-1, with a tentative D call TRBD1 (5 bases). CDR3 protein: CATQGENTEAFF. The CDR3, as DNA: TGTGCCACCCAGGGTGAGAACACTGAAGCTTTCTTT.